The clone carrying this T cell receptor (beta chain) appeared many times. Antigen: not known. This record comes from a study of T cells in Graves' hyperthyroidism and ophthalmopathy. About the study: Peripheral blood was acquired at first diagnosis, ahead of any therapy whatsoever. Whole-study findings and limits: Ophthalmopathy, which appeared later, was predicted by the model a median about 6 months before onset. Blood held most thyroid clonotypes expanded above 0.001 frequency.

With 0 bases clipped from V and 3 bases from J, the junction kept 4 bases outside the gene matches. Germline V CDR1 and CDR2: SNHLY, FYNNEI. The CDR3 has 15 amino acids. RNA transcripts yielded amplified TCR beta CDR3 regions. First-round RT-PCR with HTBI primers amplified the TCR CDR3 region. TCRdb ran MiXCR on the multiplex PCR reads and lists one entry per CDR3 protein. The table lists about 760,000 distinct CDR3 sequences, around 40% of them singletons. The gene calls are TRBV2 and TRBJ1-1; 7 bases agree with TRBD1. The TCR originated in a woman between 40 and 55 years old with Graves' hyperthyroidism. Sequenced sample: blood. DNA for the CDR3: TGTGCCAGCAGTGAAGCGACAGGGCGGGACACTGAAGCTTTCTTT. Translated, it gives CASSEATGRDTEAFF.